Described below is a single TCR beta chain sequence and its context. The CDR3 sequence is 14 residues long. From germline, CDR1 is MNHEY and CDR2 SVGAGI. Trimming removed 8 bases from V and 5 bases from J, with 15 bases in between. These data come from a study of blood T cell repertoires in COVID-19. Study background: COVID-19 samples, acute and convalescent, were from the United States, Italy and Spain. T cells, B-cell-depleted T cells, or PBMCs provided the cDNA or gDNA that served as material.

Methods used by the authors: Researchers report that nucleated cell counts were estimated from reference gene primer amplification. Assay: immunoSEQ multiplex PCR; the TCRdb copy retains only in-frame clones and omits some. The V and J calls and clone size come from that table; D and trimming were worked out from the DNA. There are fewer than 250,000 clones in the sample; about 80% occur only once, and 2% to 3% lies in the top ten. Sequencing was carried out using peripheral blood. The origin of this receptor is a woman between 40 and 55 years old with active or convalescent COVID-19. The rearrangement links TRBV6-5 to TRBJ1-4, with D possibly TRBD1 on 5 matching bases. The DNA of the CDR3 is TGTGCCAGCCGCAGGGCAGGGCGGAATGAAAAACTGTTTTTT. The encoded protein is CASRRAGRNEKLFF.